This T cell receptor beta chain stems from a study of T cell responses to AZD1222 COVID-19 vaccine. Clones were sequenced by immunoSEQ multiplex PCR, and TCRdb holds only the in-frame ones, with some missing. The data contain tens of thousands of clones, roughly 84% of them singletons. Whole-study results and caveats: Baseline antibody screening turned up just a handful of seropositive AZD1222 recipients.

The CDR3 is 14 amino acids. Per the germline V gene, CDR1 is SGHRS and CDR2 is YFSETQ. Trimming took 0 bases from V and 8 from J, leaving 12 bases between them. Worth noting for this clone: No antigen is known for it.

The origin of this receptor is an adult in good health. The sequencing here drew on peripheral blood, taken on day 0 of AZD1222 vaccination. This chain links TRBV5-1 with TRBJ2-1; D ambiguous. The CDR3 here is CASSLVGDTDEQFF. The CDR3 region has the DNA TGCGCCAGCAGCTTGGTTGGTGATACGGATGAGCAGTTCTTC.